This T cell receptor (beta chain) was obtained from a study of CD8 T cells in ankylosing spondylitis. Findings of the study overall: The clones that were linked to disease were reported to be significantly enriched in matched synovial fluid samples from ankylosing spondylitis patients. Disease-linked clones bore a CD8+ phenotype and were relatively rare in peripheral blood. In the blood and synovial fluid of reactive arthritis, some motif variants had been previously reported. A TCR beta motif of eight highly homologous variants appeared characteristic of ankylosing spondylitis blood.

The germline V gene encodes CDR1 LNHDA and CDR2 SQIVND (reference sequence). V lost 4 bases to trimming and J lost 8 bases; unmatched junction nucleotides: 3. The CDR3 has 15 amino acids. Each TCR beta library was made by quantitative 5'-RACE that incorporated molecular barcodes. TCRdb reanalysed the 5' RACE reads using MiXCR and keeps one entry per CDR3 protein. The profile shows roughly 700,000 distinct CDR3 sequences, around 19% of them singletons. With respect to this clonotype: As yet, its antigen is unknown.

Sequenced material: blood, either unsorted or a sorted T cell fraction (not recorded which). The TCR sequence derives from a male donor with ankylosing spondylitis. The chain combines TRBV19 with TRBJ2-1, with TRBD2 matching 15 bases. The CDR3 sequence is CASSKGLAGGDEQFF. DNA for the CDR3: TGTGCCAGTAGTAAGGGACTAGCGGGAGGAGATGAGCAGTTCTTC. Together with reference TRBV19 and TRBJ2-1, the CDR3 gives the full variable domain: DGGITQSPKYLFRKEGQNVTLSCEQNLNHDAMYWYRQDPGQGLRLIYYSQIVNDFQKGDIAEGYSVSREKKESFPLTVTSAQKNPTAFYLCASSKGLAGGDEQFFGPGTRLTVL.